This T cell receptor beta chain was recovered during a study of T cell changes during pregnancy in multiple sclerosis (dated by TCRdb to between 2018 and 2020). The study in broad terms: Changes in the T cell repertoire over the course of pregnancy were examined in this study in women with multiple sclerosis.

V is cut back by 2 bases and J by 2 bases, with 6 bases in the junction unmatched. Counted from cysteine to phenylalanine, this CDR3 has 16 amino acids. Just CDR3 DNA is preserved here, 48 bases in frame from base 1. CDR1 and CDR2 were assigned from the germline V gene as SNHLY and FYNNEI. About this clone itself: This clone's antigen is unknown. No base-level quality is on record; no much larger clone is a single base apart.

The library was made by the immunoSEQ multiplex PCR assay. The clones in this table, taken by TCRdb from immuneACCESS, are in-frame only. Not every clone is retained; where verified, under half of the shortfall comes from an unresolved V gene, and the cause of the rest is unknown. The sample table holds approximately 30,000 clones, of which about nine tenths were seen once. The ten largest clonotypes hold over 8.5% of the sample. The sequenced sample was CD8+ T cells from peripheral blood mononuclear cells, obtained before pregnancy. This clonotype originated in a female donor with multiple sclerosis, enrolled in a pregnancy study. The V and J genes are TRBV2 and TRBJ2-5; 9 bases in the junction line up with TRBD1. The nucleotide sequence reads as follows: TGTGCCAGCAGTGAATACCGGACAGGGGTTCAAGAGACCCAGTACTTC. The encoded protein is CASSEYRTGVQETQYF.